Presented here are 25 T cell receptor beta chains from one specimen sequenced in a study of OX40 agonist ivuxolimab in advanced cancers. Method: immunoSEQ multiplex PCR; TCRdb's copy keeps in-frame clones and lacks some. The data hold about 45,000 clones, with 88% observed a single time. Source: CD4+ or CD8+ T cells sorted from blood, taken in a trial of the OX40 agonist ivuxolimab. These receptor sequences come from an adult with an advanced solid tumor such as melanoma, head and neck, liver or kidney cancer.

As DNA, the CDR3 is TGTGCCAGCAGAGACAGGGGGTCATCCTACGAGCAGTACTTC. Translating it yields CASRDRGSSYEQYF. The gene calls are TRBV6-6 and TRBJ2-7; 9 bases map to TRBD1. The CDR3 is 14 residues long. The germline V gene encodes CDR1 MNHNY and CDR2 SVGAGI (reference sequence). With V trimmed by 6 bases and J by 1 base, 4 bases remained unmatched.

CDR3 sequence reads: CASSMLAGVQETQYF. The CDR3 coding sequence is TGTGCCAGCAGTATGTTAGCGGGAGTCCAAGAGACCCAGTACTTC. This chain connects TRBV2 to TRBJ2-5, with 9 nucleotides matching TRBD2. The V gene end was trimmed by 5 bases and the J gene end by 1 base; junction bases not matched to a gene: 5. The CDR3 is 15 residues long. Germline assignment: CDR1 SNHLY and CDR2 FYNNEI.

This clone was seen once. This chain's CDR3 is CASSRRESGTDTQYF. CDR3 bases: TGTGCCAGCAGCCGACGGGAGAGCGGCACAGATACGCAGTATTTT. The rearrangement links TRBV11-2 to TRBJ2-3, with D perhaps TRBD2 (6 bases). This CDR3 contains 15 residues. Germline CDR1 reads SGHAT; CDR2 reads FQNNGV. V was pared by 5 bases and J by 1 base, with 13 bases between.

The sample holds one count of this clone. The rearrangement uses TRBV4-3 and TRBJ2-1; TRBD1 matches at 9 bases. This CDR3 is 14 amino acids long. Unmatched junction bases numbered 6, after V lost 0 bases and J lost 12 bases. The germline gives CDR1 LGHNA, CDR2 YSLEER. The chain's CDR3 is CASSQDWTGDRQFF. The DNA for the CDR3 is TGCGCCAGCAGCCAAGACTGGACAGGGGATAGGCAGTTCTTC.

This sequence joins TRBV14 and TRBJ2-1; 12 bases agree with TRBD2. J lost 12 bases, V lost 0 bases, and 3 bases had no gene match. CDR1 and CDR2 from the germline V gene are SGHDN and FVKESK. The CDR3 is made up of 14 amino acids. In DNA form, the CDR3 reads TGTGCCAGCAGCCAAGAACTAGCGGGAGGAGGGCAGTTCTTC. Translation gives CASSQELAGGGQFF.

The chain links TRBV2 to TRBJ2-1, with 10 bases matching TRBD2. With 4 bases clipped from V and 4 bases from J, the junction kept 7 bases outside the gene matches. Germline CDR1 and CDR2: SNHLY and FYNNEI. CDR3 length: 16 amino acids. CDR3 in DNA: TGTGCCAGCAGTGTGAGCGGGAGGGACCCTTACAATGAGCAGTTCTTC. Amino acids: CASSVSGRDPYNEQFF. Using reference TRBV2 and TRBJ2-1 for the parts outside the CDR3, the full variable domain is EPEVTQTPSHQVTQMGQEVILRCVPISNHLYFYWYRQILGQKVEFLVSFYNNEISEKSEIFDDQFSVERPDGSNFTLKIRSTKLEDSAMYFCASSVSGRDPYNEQFFGPGTRLTVL.

V is TRBV11-3 and J is TRBJ2-7; possibly TRBD2 for D (6 bases). V was cut by 1 base and J by 5 bases, with 18 bases left in between. The CDR3 is 16 residues long. The V gene's germline CDR1 is SGHNT and CDR2 YENEEA. The CDR3 DNA is TGTGCCAGCAGCTTAGCAAGCGGGCCGGGAATCCACGAGCAGTACTTC. Protein sequence: CASSLASGPGIHEQYF. The entire variable domain, with the rest obtained from reference TRBV11-3 and TRBJ2-7, is as follows: EAGVVQSPRYKIIEKKQPVAFWCNPISGHNTLYWYLQNLGQGPELLIRYENEEAVDDSQLPKDRFSAERLKGVDSTLKIQPAELGDSAVYLCASSLASGPGIHEQYFGPGTRLTVT.

The rearrangement links TRBV10-2 to TRBJ1-2; TRBD1 aligns across 7 bases. Germline V gene data show CDR1 as WSHSY and CDR2 as SAAADI. This CDR3 has 15 amino acids. After removal of 2 bases from V and 4 bases from J, the junction contained 7 bases not matched to a gene. CDR3 protein: CASSEGGGEGYGYTF. DNA for the CDR3: TGCGCCAGCAGTGAGGGAGGGGGCGAGGGCTATGGCTACACCTTC.

The chain is built from TRBV28 and TRBJ2-3; 11 positions match TRBD2. V was clipped by 1 base and J by 6 bases; unmatched bases: 6. There are 16 residues in the CDR3. Germline V CDR1 and CDR2: MDHEN, SYDVKM. CDR3 DNA: TGTGCCAGCAGTTTATCGCTAGCGGGAGGCCTGGATACGCAGTATTTT. Its translation: CASSLSLAGGLDTQYF.

The rearrangement links TRBV25-1 to TRBJ2-1, with 14 nucleotides matching TRBD2. Germline CDR1 and CDR2: MGHDK and SYGVNS. Trimming at V came to 4 bases and at J to 5 bases, leaving 7 bases not matched to a gene. The CDR3 has 17 amino acids. The CDR3 loop is CASSGRGLAGDDNEQFF. The DNA for the CDR3 is TGTGCCAGCAGTGGTCGGGGACTAGCGGGAGACGACAATGAGCAGTTCTTC.

CDR3: CASLGLAGLSNIQYF. The DNA of the CDR3 is TGTGCCAGCCTCGGACTAGCCGGGCTCTCAAACATTCAGTACTTC. The chain has TRBV9 and TRBJ2-4; 8 bases fit TRBD2. V lost 7 bases and J lost 6; bases outside the gene matches: 12. Germline loops: CDR1 SGDLS, CDR2 YYNGEE. The CDR3 is 15 residues long. Filled out from reference TRBV9 and TRBJ2-4, the complete variable domain reads DSGVTQTPKHLITATGQRVTLRCSPRSGDLSVYWYQQSLDQGLQFLIQYYNGEERAKGNILERFSAQQFPDLHSELNLSSLELGDSALYFCASLGLAGLSNIQYFGAGTRLSVL.

The sample holds a few counts of this clone. CDR3 region: CASSLAGSEDEQFF. CDR3 coding DNA: TGTGCCAGCAGCTTGGCGGGGTCTGAGGATGAGCAGTTCTTC. The chain carries TRBV11-2 and TRBJ2-1, with D maybe TRBD2 (6 bases). Trimming cost V 3 bases and J 8 bases, with 14 bases left between them. Germline V gene data show CDR1 as SGHAT and CDR2 as FQNNGV. The length of the CDR3 is 14 residues.

This clone was detected only once. The J gene is TRBJ2-2, the V gene TRBV28; TRBD1 matches 9 bases. The CDR3 totals 16 residues. Unmatched junction bases numbered 5, after V lost 5 bases and J lost 1 base. Germline V gives CDR1 MDHEN, CDR2 SYDVKM. Here the CDR3 reads CASSLEGQGNTGELFF. The CDR3 bases are TGTGCCAGCAGTCTAGAGGGACAGGGGAACACCGGGGAGCTGTTTTTT.

CDR3 protein: CASTGFASSTDTQYF. Here the CDR3 DNA reads TGTGCCAGCACAGGGTTTGCTTCTAGCACAGATACGCAGTATTTT. The genes are TRBV27 and TRBJ2-3; D might be TRBD1 (5 bases). This CDR3 is 15 amino acids long. Germline loops: CDR1 MNHEY, CDR2 SMNVEV (reference sequence). Trimming took off 7 bases at V and 0 bases at J, with 14 bases between the two ends.

J is TRBJ2-7 and V is TRBV19; D not resolved. The germline V and J ends were trimmed by 6 bases and 1 base, with 10 bases remaining between them. CDR3 length: 13 amino acids. Looked up from germline, CDR1 is LNHDA and CDR2 is SQIVND (reference sequence). The CDR3: CASSKAVSYEQYF. In DNA, the CDR3 is TGTGCCAGTAGCAAGGCCGTATCCTACGAGCAGTACTTC.

This chain connects TRBV28 to TRBJ2-3; D not certain. The length of the CDR3 is 12 residues. Germline CDR1 and CDR2: MDHEN and SYDVKM. The V gene lost 6 bases and the J gene lost 5 bases, with 9 bases spanning the gap. Here the CDR3 reads CASRAQLDTQYF. The CDR3 DNA is TGTGCCAGCAGGGCTCAGTTAGATACGCAGTATTTT.

This clone was picked up one time. The rearrangement links TRBV5-1 to TRBJ2-1; perhaps TRBD2 as D (7 bases). The germline V gene has CDR1 SGHRS and CDR2 YFSETQ. This CDR3 has 14 residues. Trimming stripped 5 bases from V and 8 bases from J, with 17 bases between. The CDR3 coding sequence is TGCGCCAGCAGGGGGGCGGGAGTGAGGGATGAGCAGTTCTTC. Translated: CASRGAGVRDEQFF. Looking up the rest from reference TRBV5-1 and TRBJ2-1 gives the full variable domain: KAGVTQTPRYLIKTRGQQVTLSCSPISGHRSVSWYQQTPGQGLQFLFEYFSETQRNKGNFPGRFSGRQFSNSRSEMNVSTLELGDSALYLCASRGAGVRDEQFFGPGTRLTVL.

V is TRBV5-4 and J is TRBJ2-7; 13 bases map to TRBD2. This CDR3 is 19 amino acids long. Germline CDR1 SGHNT, CDR2 YYREEE (reference sequence). V trimming: 2 bases; J trimming: 0 bases; junction bases outside the gene matches: 11. As DNA, the CDR3 is TGTGCCAGCAGCTTTGGCCAACTAGCGGGAGGGCTGAGCTCCTACGAGCAGTACTTC. It codes for CASSFGQLAGGLSSYEQYF.

This chain connects TRBV2 to TRBJ2-1; tentative D call: TRBD2 (7 bases). The V end was cut by 8 bases, the J end by 5 bases, with 16 bases between. Germline CDR1 and CDR2: SNHLY and FYNNEI. CDR3 length: 14 amino acids. The CDR3 DNA is TGTGCCAGCCGGGGGCGGGAGCACGACAATGAGCAGTTCTTC. As protein: CASRGREHDNEQFF. Drawing the rest from reference TRBV2 and TRBJ2-1, the complete variable domain is EPEVTQTPSHQVTQMGQEVILRCVPISNHLYFYWYRQILGQKVEFLVSFYNNEISEKSEIFDDQFSVERPDGSNFTLKIRSTKLEDSAMYFCASRGREHDNEQFFGPGTRLTVL.

The J gene is TRBJ2-5, the V gene TRBV7-2, with a tentative D call TRBD1 (6 bases). CDR3 length equals 12 residues. CDR1 and CDR2 from the germline V gene are SGHTA and FQGNSA. Trimming took off 10 bases at V and 5 bases at J, with 14 bases between the two ends. The CDR3 coding sequence is TGTGCCATTTCCAGGGGACCGGAGACCCAGTACTTC. Translating gives CAISRGPETQYF.

The gene calls are TRBV5-1 and TRBJ2-1; a possible D gene is TRBD2 (6 bases). The CDR3 spans 16 residues. Trimming left V 4 bases short and J 6 bases short, with 20 bases between. Germline V gives CDR1 SGHRS, CDR2 YFSETQ. The CDR3 loop is CASSEGVRIGGNEQFF. In DNA form, the CDR3 reads TGCGCCAGCAGCGAGGGAGTGCGTATCGGGGGCAATGAGCAGTTCTTC.

The chain combines TRBV6-5 with TRBJ2-3; 7 bases fit TRBD2. Germline loops: CDR1 MNHEY, CDR2 SVGAGI. This CDR3 has 14 amino acids. Unmatched junction bases numbered 5, after V lost 6 bases and J lost 2 bases. This chain's CDR3 is CASRRGLTTDTQYF. CDR3 nucleotides: TGTGCCAGCAGAAGGGGACTAACCACAGATACGCAGTATTTT.

The chain is built from TRBV4-2 and TRBJ1-5, with D possibly matching TRBD1 (6 bases). V lost 1 base, J lost 9 bases, and 16 bases lay in between. The germline CDR1 and CDR2 sequences are LGHNA and YNFKEQ. The CDR3 has 15 amino acids. The DNA for the CDR3 is TGTGCCAGCAGCCAAGTCCCAGGGGTCCAATCGCCCCAGCATTTT. The encoded protein is CASSQVPGVQSPQHF.

The J gene is TRBJ1-6, the V gene TRBV28, with D perhaps TRBD1 (6 bases). The CDR3 spans 15 residues. Germline assignment: CDR1 MDHEN and CDR2 SYDVKM. The V and J ends lost 4 bases and 8 bases respectively, with 15 bases between them. This CDR3 reads CASSSPGGAHSPLHF. The CDR3 bases are TGTGCCAGCAGTTCGCCGGGGGGGGCCCATTCACCCCTCCACTTT.

This clone was seen once. This rearrangement joins TRBV7-3 to TRBJ2-3, with D tentatively TRBD2 (6 bases). Germline-derived CDR1 and CDR2 are SGHTA and FQGTGA. V shed 2 bases and J shed 2 bases, with 14 bases lying between them. The CDR3 totals 16 residues. The CDR3 here is CASSLAMGRLTDTQYF. DNA for the CDR3: TGTGCCAGCAGCTTAGCAATGGGGAGGCTCACAGATACGCAGTATTTT.